Here is one T cell receptor (beta chain) with its context. No antigen is known for it. The entry originates in a study of shared clonotypes between healthy human individuals. The table came from immunoSEQ multiplex PCR; TCRdb's copy has only in-frame clones and leaves some out. This sample has around 690,000 clones, with less than 95% found just once. Whole-study findings and limits: The generation probabilities recorded for non-shared clonotypes fell below those of clonotypes shared by all four donors.

The CDR3 consists of 18 residues. Germline CDR1 SGDLS, CDR2 YYNGEE. Trimming cost V 0 bases and J 0 bases, with 16 bases left between them. Sequenced material: memory CD8+ T cells from PBMCs. Subset specified: CD45RO+ cells pooled with CCR7-negative TemRA cells. The rearrangement uses TRBV9 and TRBJ2-1; D is undetermined. This clonotype originated in a man in his late teens or twenties in good health. Some clones in this sample may be carry-over from other donors' samples. CDR3 nucleotides: TGTGCCAGCAGCGTAGGTTCGGGCCAGACCCGCTCCTACAATGAGCAGTTCTTC. Protein sequence: CASSVGSGQTRSYNEQFF.